A single sample gave rise to the 25 T cell receptor beta chains below, sequenced in a study of OX40 agonist ivuxolimab in advanced cancers. This table comes from immunoSEQ multiplex PCR, and its TCRdb copy is limited to in-frame clones, with some not included. The sample has 11,000 to 15,000 clones; 85% to 95% are singletons. The sample in question was CD4+ or CD8+ T cells sorted from blood, obtained in a trial of the OX40 agonist ivuxolimab. The receptor source for this set is an adult with an advanced solid tumor such as melanoma, head and neck, liver or kidney cancer.

The V call is TRBV28, the J call TRBJ1-1; D not resolved. With 1 base removed from V and 3 bases from J, the gap between germline ends came to 6 bases. The CDR3 is 13 amino acids. CDR1 and CDR2 from the germline V gene are MDHEN and SYDVKM. CDR3 region: CASSLFPHTEAFF. DNA for the CDR3: TGTGCCAGCAGTTTATTTCCCCACACTGAAGCTTTCTTT.

V is TRBV5-1 and J is TRBJ2-1; D perhaps matches TRBD1 (6 bases). The CDR3 sequence is 14 residues long. Germline V CDR1 and CDR2: SGHRS, YFSETQ. The V gene lost 2 bases and the J gene lost 4 bases, with 10 bases spanning the gap. DNA for the CDR3: TGCGCCAGCAGCTTAGGCCAGGGGTACAATGAGCAGTTCTTC. This codes for CASSLGQGYNEQFF.

The V and J genes are TRBV27 and TRBJ2-2; no clear D. This CDR3 has 13 amino acids. The germline V and J ends were trimmed by 2 bases and 7 bases, with 8 bases remaining between them. The V gene's germline CDR1 is MNHEY and CDR2 SMNVEV (reference sequence). CDR3 protein: CASSLIGIGELFF. DNA for the CDR3: TGTGCCAGCAGTTTAATTGGAATCGGGGAGCTGTTTTTT.

This clone was seen a handful of times. The chain's CDR3 is CASSQPREGAKDEQYF. Written as DNA, the CDR3 is TGCGCCAGCAGCCAACCACGGGAAGGGGCGAAGGACGAGCAGTACTTC. This sequence joins TRBV4-1 and TRBJ2-7; D may match TRBD1 or TRBD2 (5 bases each). The germline V gene encodes CDR1 MGHRA and CDR2 YSYEKL. Between the trimmed V and J ends, which lost 2 bases and 5 bases, there was a span of 19 bases. This CDR3 is 16 amino acids long.

The chain uses TRBV4-2 and TRBJ1-1; tentative D call: TRBD1 (6 bases). This CDR3 spans 15 amino acids. Germline V gives CDR1 LGHNA, CDR2 YNFKEQ. The V and J ends lost 5 bases and 1 base respectively, with 14 bases between them. The CDR3 reads CASSGPGHQNTEAFF. For the CDR3, the DNA is TGTGCCAGCAGCGGACCGGGACACCAGAACACTGAAGCTTTCTTT.

V is TRBV19 and J is TRBJ2-7; 7 bases are a match to TRBD1. V shed 5 bases and J 1 base; nucleotides not matched to a gene: 8. From germline, CDR1 is LNHDA and CDR2 SQIVND (reference sequence). The CDR3 is 15 amino acids. Written as DNA, the CDR3 is TGTGCCAGTAGTCAGGACAGGTCTTATTCCTACGAGCAGTACTTC. Its translation: CASSQDRSYSYEQYF.

The chain has TRBV27 and TRBJ2-2, with D hard to call. The CDR3 is made up of 15 amino acids. The V end lost 8 bases, the J end lost 4 bases, and 17 bases lay between the germline ends. Germline CDR1 is MNHEY and CDR2 is SMNVEV (reference sequence). CDR3 bases: TGTGCCAGCTCACAGTACCTACGAGGCACCGGGGAGCTGTTTTTT. Protein product: CASSQYLRGTGELFF.

V gene TRBV7-9 combines with J gene TRBJ1-2; no clear D gene. The CDR3 loop spans 16 amino acids. Germline V CDR1 and CDR2: SEHNR, FQNEAQ (reference sequence). V was pared by 5 bases and J by 0 bases, with 16 bases between. In nucleotides, the CDR3 is TGTGCCAGCAGCCCCGGACTGCCTGGGGCTAACTATGGCTACACCTTC. Amino acid sequence: CASSPGLPGANYGYTF.

The chain uses TRBV2 and TRBJ1-4, with D possibly TRBD1 on 6 matching bases. Trimming took off 5 bases at V and 2 bases at J, with 9 bases between the two ends. Looked up from germline, CDR1 is SNHLY and CDR2 is FYNNEI. The length of the CDR3 is 14 residues. The CDR3 sequence is CASSYGQTNEKLFF. In nucleotides, the CDR3 is TGTGCCAGCAGTTATGGACAGACTAATGAAAAACTGTTTTTT.

The chain joins TRBV28 to TRBJ2-5; D gene uncertain. Germline V gene data show CDR1 as MDHEN and CDR2 as SYDVKM. The CDR3 is 11 residues long. Trimming removed 2 bases from V and 7 bases from J, with 5 bases in between. As DNA, the CDR3 is TGTGCCAGCAGTTTAAGTGGGACCCAGTACTTC. This gives the protein CASSLSGTQYF. Drawing the rest from reference TRBV28 and TRBJ2-5, the complete variable domain is DVKVTQSSRYLVKRTGEKVFLECVQDMDHENMFWYRQDPGLGLRLIYFSYDVKMKEKGDIPEGYSVSREKKERFSLILESASTNQTSMYLCASSLSGTQYFGPGTRLLVL.

The genes are TRBV28 and TRBJ2-3; tentatively, D is TRBD2 (5 bases). Germline V gene sequence: CDR1 MDHEN, CDR2 SYDVKM. The CDR3 totals 16 residues. Trimming took 2 bases from V and 3 from J, leaving 15 bases between them. The CDR3 here is CASSLPPDFGTDTQYF. The CDR3 nucleotides read TGTGCCAGCAGTTTACCGCCGGACTTTGGTACAGATACGCAGTATTTT.

The chain couples TRBV2 to TRBJ2-3; 8 positions match TRBD2. The CDR3 consists of 15 residues. CDR1 SNHLY and CDR2 FYNNEI come from the germline V gene. V lost 7 bases and J lost 3; bases outside the gene matches: 9. DNA for the CDR3: TGTGCCAGCATCCCGGGGGGGCACCGGACAGATACGCAGTATTTT. Protein product: CASIPGGHRTDTQYF.

J is TRBJ1-5 and V is TRBV2; 7 bases are a match to TRBD1. There are 14 residues in the CDR3. The germline V gene has CDR1 SNHLY and CDR2 FYNNEI. Germline trimming cut 2 bases from V and 6 bases from J; bases unmatched to any gene: 4. In nucleotides, the CDR3 is TGTGCCAGCAGTGAACTACAGGGGATTCAGCCCCAGCATTTT. Translating it yields CASSELQGIQPQHF.

The J gene is TRBJ1-4, the V gene TRBV25-1; no reliable D call. Trimming shortened V by 3 bases and J by 7 bases, and 9 bases separated the two germline ends. This CDR3 spans 13 amino acids. CDR1 MGHDK and CDR2 SYGVNS come from the germline V gene. CDR3 amino acids: CASSDGIGEKLFF. CDR3 DNA: TGTGCCAGCAGTGATGGGATCGGTGAAAAACTGTTTTTT. Drawing the rest from reference TRBV25-1 and TRBJ1-4, the complete variable domain is EADIYQTPRYLVIGTGKKITLECSQTMGHDKMYWYQQDPGMELHLIHYSYGVNSTEKGDLSSESTVSRIRTEHFPLTLESARPSHTSQYLCASSDGIGEKLFFGSGTQLSVL.

The J gene is TRBJ1-2, the V gene TRBV5-6; D may be TRBD1 (6 bases). Per germline, CDR1 SGHDT and CDR2 YYEEEE. This CDR3 has 15 amino acids. Deletions cut 0 bases from V and 5 bases from J, with 14 bases between. CDR3 protein: CASSLAFRGEYGYTF. The CDR3 DNA reads TGTGCCAGCAGCTTGGCCTTCAGGGGCGAGTATGGCTACACCTTC.

This clone was found once. This chain joins TRBV27 and TRBJ2-2; the match to TRBD2 covers 15 bases. This CDR3 has 17 residues. Losses at the gene ends were 4 bases for V and 5 bases for J; bases not matched to a gene: 5. CDR1 and CDR2 from the germline V gene are MNHEY and SMNVEV (reference sequence). In DNA form, the CDR3 reads TGTGCCAGCAGTTCTTGGACTAGCGGGAGGGCGACCGGGGAGCTGTTTTTT. Translation gives CASSSWTSGRATGELFF.

This chain's CDR3 is CASSESGTGGPWTGELFF. The CDR3 nucleotides are TGTGCCAGCAGCGAATCCGGGACAGGGGGTCCTTGGACCGGGGAGCTGTTTTTT. The gene calls are TRBV9 and TRBJ2-2; the match to TRBD1 covers 11 bases. Germline V CDR1 and CDR2: SGDLS, YYNGEE. Germline trimming cut 3 bases from V and 5 bases from J; bases unmatched to any gene: 12. CDR3 length equals 18 residues.

The rearrangement links TRBV7-9 to TRBJ2-7, with TRBD1 identical over 8 bases. Germline V lookup: CDR1 SEHNR, CDR2 FQNEAQ (reference sequence). V was pared by 5 bases and J by 5 bases, with 8 bases of the junction left unmatched. The CDR3 length is 14 residues. The CDR3 DNA sequence: TGTGCCAGCAGCGGGAGACAGGGGCCCCACGAGCAGTACTTC. Translation gives CASSGRQGPHEQYF.

V gene TRBV7-2 combines with J gene TRBJ2-7, with D tentatively TRBD1 (5 bases). V gave up 3 bases and J gave up 5 bases, with 17 bases separating them. Germline lookup yields CDR1 SGHTA and CDR2 FQGNSA. This CDR3 contains 15 residues. For the CDR3, the DNA is TGTGCCAGCAGCTTGGGCTCCGGCACCAGGGACGAGCAGTACTTC. Translated: CASSLGSGTRDEQYF. Full variable domain (missing parts from reference TRBV7-2 and TRBJ2-7): GAGVSQSPSNKVTEKGKDVELRCDPISGHTALYWYRQSLGQGLEFLIYFQGNSAPDKSGLPSDRFSAERTGGSVSTLTIQRTQQEDSAVYLCASSLGSGTRDEQYFGPGTRLTVT.

This rearrangement joins TRBV30 to TRBJ1-5; D is unclear. The germline CDR1 and CDR2 sequences are GTSNPN and SVGIG (reference sequence). V was shortened by 5 bases and J by 2 bases, with 10 bases between the two germline ends. This CDR3 has 13 amino acids. DNA of the CDR3: TGTGCCTGGTCGAGCTGGGGCAATCAGCCCCAGCATTTT. Its protein product is CAWSSWGNQPQHF.

DNA of the CDR3: TGCAGCGTTAAAGGCGTAGGGACAGGGCAGGTTGAAGCTTTCTTT. Its translation is CSVKGVGTGQVEAFF. This sequence joins TRBV29-1 and TRBJ1-1; TRBD1 aligns across 9 bases. There are 15 residues in the CDR3. The germline CDR1 and CDR2 sequences are SQVTM and ANQGSEA. With 5 bases clipped from V and 7 bases from J, the junction kept 14 bases outside the gene matches.

This clone was seen a single time. V is TRBV15 and J is TRBJ2-5, with D perhaps matching TRBD1 (6 bases). The CDR3 is 15 amino acids. Germline V gene data show CDR1 as LNHNV and CDR2 as YYDKDF (reference sequence). Trimming cost V 4 bases and J 2 bases, with 14 bases left between them. In DNA, the CDR3 is TGTGCCACCAGCAACCCAGGGGCCGGGCAAGAGACCCAGTACTTC. This translates into CATSNPGAGQETQYF.

V is TRBV28 and J is TRBJ1-1, with TRBD1 matching over 11 bases. Trimming at V came to 6 bases and at J to 4 bases, leaving 13 bases not matched to a gene. This CDR3 has 17 amino acids. Germline values: CDR1 MDHEN, CDR2 SYDVKM. The DNA of the CDR3 is TGTGCCAGCAGCCTTGGGACAGGGGGAGGAAGGAGCACTGAAGCTTTCTTT. Amino acids: CASSLGTGGGRSTEAFF.

As DNA, the CDR3 is TGTGCCAGCAGCACGGGCCTCGGACAGGATTCCTTCTCTGGAAACACCATATATTTT. This encodes CASSTGLGQDSFSGNTIYF. This chain joins TRBV28 and TRBJ1-3; the match to TRBD1 covers 7 bases. With 6 bases clipped from V and 0 bases from J, the junction kept 17 bases outside the gene matches. The CDR3 sequence is 19 residues long. Germline assignment: CDR1 MDHEN and CDR2 SYDVKM.

The chain combines TRBV28 with TRBJ2-1; D could derive from TRBD1 or TRBD2 (9 bases each). The CDR3 consists of 14 residues. Trimming removed 5 bases at V and 7 bases at J, with 15 bases between. Germline CDR1 MDHEN, CDR2 SYDVKM. CDR3 loop: CASSPSGTGNEQFF. DNA of the CDR3: TGTGCCAGCAGTCCTAGCGGGACAGGGAATGAGCAGTTCTTC. Full variable domain (outside the CDR3, taken from reference TRBV28 and TRBJ2-1): DVKVTQSSRYLVKRTGEKVFLECVQDMDHENMFWYRQDPGLGLRLIYFSYDVKMKEKGDIPEGYSVSREKKERFSLILESASTNQTSMYLCASSPSGTGNEQFFGPGTRLTVL.